A selection of T cell receptor beta chains follows, all from one sample in a study of CD8+ T cells in alopecia areata. Data came from immunoSEQ multiplex PCR; TCRdb stores just in-frame clones and leaves some out. The table includes about 110,000 clones, roughly 64% detected once. The sequencing input was CD8+ T cells sorted from blood. Receptor source: a human donor in good health. Both conserved end residues are part of each CDR3. Fields, in order: D gene, clone size, V gene, J gene, CDR3 DNA, CDR3 protein. The D gene is left open where the match is weak. Rows give clone size only sometimes, using once, few, many, or a class for an expanded clone.

D gene: .
clone size: .
V gene: TRBV4-3
J gene: TRBJ1-5
CDR3 DNA: TGCGCCAGCAGCCAAGATCCGGCGGATGATCAGCCCCAGCATTTT
CDR3 protein: CASSQDPADDQPQHF

D gene: TRBD2
clone size: .
V gene: TRBV9
J gene: TRBJ2-1
CDR3 DNA: TGTGCCAGCAGCGCCCCGCTAGCGGGGGGAAACAATGAGCAGTTCTTC
CDR3 protein: CASSAPLAGGNNEQFF

D gene: TRBD2
clone size: .
V gene: TRBV7-2
J gene: TRBJ2-3
CDR3 DNA: TGTGCCAGCAGCCCGCTAGCGGGGGTGGGTACGCAGTATTTT
CDR3 protein: CASSPLAGVGTQYF

D gene: .
clone size: .
V gene: TRBV6-5
J gene: TRBJ1-1
CDR3 DNA: TGTGCCAGCAGTAGCATGAACACTGAAGCTTTCTTT
CDR3 protein: CASSSMNTEAFF

D gene: .
clone size: .
V gene: TRBV5-8
J gene: TRBJ1-1
CDR3 DNA: TGTGCCAGCAGCTTGGAAGGTTGGCGCCAGATGCCCATGAACACTGAAGCTTTCTTT
CDR3 protein: CASSLEGWRQMPMNTEAFF

D gene: TRBD1
clone size: few
V gene: TRBV6-4
J gene: TRBJ2-7
CDR3 DNA: TGTGCCAGCAGCGTCGGGACAGGGATGGGGCAGTACTTC
CDR3 protein: CASSVGTGMGQYF

D gene: .
clone size: .
V gene: TRBV29-1
J gene: TRBJ1-2
CDR3 DNA: TGCAGCGTGATGGCGGGGCAGGGTATCCCGTCCGGCTACACCTTC
CDR3 protein: CSVMAGQGIPSGYTF

D gene: .
clone size: .
V gene: TRBV27
J gene: TRBJ1-5
CDR3 DNA: TGTGCCAGCAGTTCGGGGCCGAATCAGCCCCAGCATTTT
CDR3 protein: CASSSGPNQPQHF

D gene: TRBD1
clone size: .
V gene: TRBV7-9
J gene: TRBJ2-5
CDR3 DNA: TGTGCCAGCAGCTCCCACTGGGGGACAGGAGGCGGGACCCAGTACTTC
CDR3 protein: CASSSHWGTGGGTQYF

D gene: .
clone size: .
V gene: TRBV5-6
J gene: TRBJ2-1
CDR3 DNA: TGTGCCAGCAGCCCGATGGGACCGAGCTCCTACAATGAGCAGTTCTTC
CDR3 protein: CASSPMGPSSYNEQFF

D gene: .
clone size: .
V gene: TRBV2
J gene: TRBJ2-4
CDR3 DNA: TGTGCCAGCGGATCCAAAAACATTCAGTACTTC
CDR3 protein: CASGSKNIQYF

D gene: .
clone size: .
V gene: TRBV27
J gene: TRBJ1-6
CDR3 DNA: TGTGCCAGCAGCTCCGGACAGTCCTCCGCTTCACCCCTCCACTTT
CDR3 protein: CASSSGQSSASPLHF

D gene: TRBD1
clone size: .
V gene: TRBV5-1
J gene: TRBJ1-1
CDR3 DNA: TGCGCCAGCAGCTGGGGGACAGGGAGCACTGAAGCTTTCTTT
CDR3 protein: CASSWGTGSTEAFF

D gene: .
clone size: .
V gene: TRBV4-3
J gene: TRBJ1-6
CDR3 DNA: TGCGCCAGCAGCCAAGATGGGGTGGGAAATTCACCCCTCCACTTT
CDR3 protein: CASSQDGVGNSPLHF

D gene: .
clone size: few
V gene: TRBV29-1
J gene: TRBJ2-3
CDR3 DNA: TGCAGCGTCGTCTTTTGGGAATATAGCACAGATACGCAGTATTTT
CDR3 protein: CSVVFWEYSTDTQYF

D gene: .
clone size: .
V gene: TRBV29-1
J gene: TRBJ2-1
CDR3 DNA: TGCAGCGTCCTTCTGGCGGATTTCTACAATGAGCAGTTCTTC
CDR3 protein: CSVLLADFYNEQFF

D gene: .
clone size: few
V gene: TRBV7-6
J gene: TRBJ1-5
CDR3 DNA: TGTGCCAGCAGCCCCGACTATAGCAATCAGCCCCAGCATTTT
CDR3 protein: CASSPDYSNQPQHF

D gene: .
clone size: .
V gene: TRBV15
J gene: TRBJ1-5
CDR3 DNA: TGTGCCACCAGCAGAGACCTGGACAGATATAGCAATCAGCCCCAGCATTTT
CDR3 protein: CATSRDLDRYSNQPQHF

D gene: .
clone size: .
V gene: TRBV5-1
J gene: TRBJ2-5
CDR3 DNA: TGCGCCAGCAGCTTGGTCGGGGGCTTACAAGAGACCCAGTACTTC
CDR3 protein: CASSLVGGLQETQYF

D gene: TRBD1
clone size: many
V gene: TRBV19
J gene: TRBJ1-2
CDR3 DNA: TGTGCCAGTAGTATCCGACAGGGTCACAACTATGGCTACACCTTC
CDR3 protein: CASSIRQGHNYGYTF

D gene: TRBD1
clone size: few
V gene: TRBV29-1
J gene: TRBJ1-4
CDR3 DNA: TGCAGCGTGAGGGGACAGGGGAACGGTGAAAAACTGTTTTTT
CDR3 protein: CSVRGQGNGEKLFF

D gene: .
clone size: .
V gene: TRBV4-1
J gene: TRBJ1-1
CDR3 DNA: TGCGCCAGCAGCCAAGTTCTCGGGGAGAACACTGAAGCTTTCTTT
CDR3 protein: CASSQVLGENTEAFF

D gene: .
clone size: .
V gene: TRBV29-1
J gene: TRBJ1-1
CDR3 DNA: TGCAGCGTTGGGGGGGCTTACACTGAAGCTTTCTTT
CDR3 protein: CSVGGAYTEAFF

D gene: .
clone size: .
V gene: TRBV6-5
J gene: TRBJ1-6
CDR3 DNA: TGTGCCAGCAGATCGAGTACCCTCCACTTT
CDR3 protein: CASRSSTLHF

D gene: .
clone size: many
V gene: TRBV6-1
J gene: TRBJ1-2
CDR3 DNA: TGTGCCAGCAGTGAAGGGCCAGAGTCCTATGGCTACACCTTC
CDR3 protein: CASSEGPESYGYTF

D gene: .
clone size: many
V gene: TRBV7-9
J gene: TRBJ1-1
CDR3 DNA: TGTGCCAGCAGCTTAGGGAGGATGGGGCCTCACACTGAAGCTTTCTTT
CDR3 protein: CASSLGRMGPHTEAFF

D gene: TRBD2
clone size: many
V gene: TRBV4-3
J gene: TRBJ2-3
CDR3 DNA: TGCGCCAGCAGCCAAGGTCCTAGCGGGGGGGCAAATACGCAGTATTTT
CDR3 protein: CASSQGPSGGANTQYF

D gene: .
clone size: .
V gene: TRBV5-6
J gene: TRBJ2-7
CDR3 DNA: TGTGCCAGCAGCATGGACTGGGCTTTCGACGAGCAGTACTTC
CDR3 protein: CASSMDWAFDEQYF

D gene: .
clone size: few
V gene: TRBV7-2
J gene: TRBJ1-1
CDR3 DNA: TGTGCCAGCAGCTTAGGGACGACGGCTCGGTTGAACACTGAAGCTTTCTTT
CDR3 protein: CASSLGTTARLNTEAFF

D gene: TRBD2
clone size: .
V gene: TRBV4-3
J gene: TRBJ2-3
CDR3 DNA: TGCGCCAGCAGCCAAGGTGTCCAAATAGCGGGGGGAAGCACAGATACGCAGTATTTT
CDR3 protein: CASSQGVQIAGGSTDTQYF

D gene: TRBD2
clone size: .
V gene: TRBV5-1
J gene: TRBJ2-2
CDR3 DNA: TGCGCCAGCAGCTTTCCGGGGGGGCTTGCGAACACCGGGGAGCTGTTTTTT
CDR3 protein: CASSFPGGLANTGELFF

D gene: .
clone size: once
V gene: TRBV2
J gene: TRBJ2-7
CDR3 DNA: TGTGCCAGCAGTGAAACCGAGGGATTCTACGAGCAGTACTTC
CDR3 protein: CASSETEGFYEQYF

D gene: TRBD2
clone size: .
V gene: TRBV28
J gene: TRBJ2-3
CDR3 DNA: TGTGCCAGCAGTGGGGAAACAGCGGGGCGCTACACAGATACGCAGTATTTT
CDR3 protein: CASSGETAGRYTDTQYF

D gene: .
clone size: .
V gene: TRBV30
J gene: TRBJ2-3
CDR3 DNA: TGTGCCTGGAGTCTCGGGAGCACAGATACGCAGTATTTT
CDR3 protein: CAWSLGSTDTQYF

D gene: .
clone size: .
V gene: TRBV7-9
J gene: TRBJ2-5
CDR3 DNA: TGTGCCAGCAGCTCCCTCCTCTCGGGGACCCAGTACTTC
CDR3 protein: CASSSLLSGTQYF

D gene: TRBD1
clone size: .
V gene: TRBV13
J gene: TRBJ2-7
CDR3 DNA: TGTGCCAGCAGCCGACAGGGTCTTACCTACGAGCAGTACTTC
CDR3 protein: CASSRQGLTYEQYF

D gene: .
clone size: .
V gene: TRBV20-1
J gene: TRBJ2-5
CDR3 DNA: TGCAGTGCAAAAAGGGGAGAGACCCAGTACTTC
CDR3 protein: CSAKRGETQYF

D gene: .
clone size: .
V gene: TRBV7-9
J gene: TRBJ2-4
CDR3 DNA: TGTGCCCTGGGTGAGGGTAACATTCAGTACTTC
CDR3 protein: CALGEGNIQYF

D gene: .
clone size: .
V gene: TRBV7-9
J gene: TRBJ2-7
CDR3 DNA: TGTGCCAGCAGCTTAGCGGACTACGAGCAGTACTTC
CDR3 protein: CASSLADYEQYF

D gene: .
clone size: .
V gene: TRBV4-1
J gene: TRBJ2-5
CDR3 DNA: TGCGCCAGCAGCCAATACATGGTCGTCGGAGAAGAGACCCAGTACTTC
CDR3 protein: CASSQYMVVGEETQYF

D gene: .
clone size: .
V gene: TRBV5-4
J gene: TRBJ2-5
CDR3 DNA: TGTGCCAGCAGCTTACTAGCTTATGAGACCCAGTACTTC
CDR3 protein: CASSLLAYETQYF

D gene: .
clone size: .
V gene: TRBV27
J gene: TRBJ2-7
CDR3 DNA: TGTGCCAGCAGTTTAAGGTGGGGCTCTGGCTACGAGCAGTACTTC
CDR3 protein: CASSLRWGSGYEQYF

D gene: TRBD1
clone size: .
V gene: TRBV5-4
J gene: TRBJ1-2
CDR3 DNA: TGTGCCAGCAGCTTGCAACAGGGGGCTGGATATGGCTACACCTTC
CDR3 protein: CASSLQQGAGYGYTF

D gene: .
clone size: .
V gene: TRBV7-8
J gene: TRBJ1-1
CDR3 DNA: TGTGCCAGCAGCTTAGCTCCCAGGATAGAGGACACTGAAGCTTTCTTT
CDR3 protein: CASSLAPRIEDTEAFF

D gene: .
clone size: .
V gene: TRBV6-5
J gene: TRBJ2-5
CDR3 DNA: TGTGCCAGCCCGGAGGCTCAAGAGACCCAGTACTTC
CDR3 protein: CASPEAQETQYF

D gene: .
clone size: .
V gene: TRBV5-4
J gene: TRBJ2-1
CDR3 DNA: TGTGCCAGCAGCTTTAGCGGTTTAACCTACAATGAGCAGTTCTTC
CDR3 protein: CASSFSGLTYNEQFF

D gene: .
clone size: .
V gene: TRBV25-1
J gene: TRBJ1-2
CDR3 DNA: TGTGCCAGCAGTGCGACGGACGACACTAACTATGGCTACACCTTC
CDR3 protein: CASSATDDTNYGYTF

D gene: .
clone size: few
V gene: TRBV5-5
J gene: TRBJ1-2
CDR3 DNA: TGTGCCAGCAGCACTGCGCCGGGACTCAACTATGGCTACACCTTC
CDR3 protein: CASSTAPGLNYGYTF

D gene: TRBD1
clone size: .
V gene: TRBV4-2
J gene: TRBJ1-2
CDR3 DNA: TGTGCCAGCAGCCAGGGACAGGGGGACGGCTACACCTTC
CDR3 protein: CASSQGQGDGYTF

D gene: .
clone size: .
V gene: TRBV13
J gene: TRBJ1-2
CDR3 DNA: TGTGCCAGCTATGACAGATACTATGGCTACACCTTC
CDR3 protein: CASYDRYYGYTF

D gene: .
clone size: few
V gene: TRBV7-3
J gene: TRBJ2-3
CDR3 DNA: TGTGCCAGCAGCTTAAAGCCTCTGCCAGATACGCAGTATTTT
CDR3 protein: CASSLKPLPDTQYF

D gene: TRBD1
clone size: .
V gene: TRBV29-1
J gene: TRBJ2-7
CDR3 DNA: TGCAGCGCAAGAGGACAGGGTCCCTACGAGCAGTACTTC
CDR3 protein: CSARGQGPYEQYF